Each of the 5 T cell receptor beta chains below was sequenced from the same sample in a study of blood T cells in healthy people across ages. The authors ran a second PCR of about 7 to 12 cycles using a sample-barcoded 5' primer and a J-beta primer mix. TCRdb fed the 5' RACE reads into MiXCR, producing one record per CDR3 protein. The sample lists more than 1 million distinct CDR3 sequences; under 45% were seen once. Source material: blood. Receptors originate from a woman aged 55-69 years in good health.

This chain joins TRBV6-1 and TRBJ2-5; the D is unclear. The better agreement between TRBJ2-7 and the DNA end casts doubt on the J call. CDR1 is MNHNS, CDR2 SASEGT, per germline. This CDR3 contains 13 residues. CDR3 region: CASFAEGTYEQYF. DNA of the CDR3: TGTGCCAGCTTTGCGGAAGGTACCTACGAGCAGTACTTC.

CDR3 residues: CASSEGGRLADEQFF. CDR3 nucleotide sequence: TGTGCCAGCAGTGAAGGCGGGAGACTCGCAGATGAGCAGTTCTTC. The V gene is TRBV25-1, the J gene TRBJ2-1; 7 bases align to TRBD2. Losses at the gene ends were 2 bases for V and 8 bases for J; bases not matched to a gene: 9. The CDR3 covers 15 residues. The germline CDR1 and CDR2 sequences are MGHDK and SYGVNS.

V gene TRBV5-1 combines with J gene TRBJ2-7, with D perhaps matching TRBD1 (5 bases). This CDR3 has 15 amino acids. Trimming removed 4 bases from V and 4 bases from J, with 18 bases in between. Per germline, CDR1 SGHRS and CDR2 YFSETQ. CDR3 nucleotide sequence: TGCGCCAGCAGCCAAGACAGCTCTACTGGTTACGAGCAGTACTTC. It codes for CASSQDSSTGYEQYF.

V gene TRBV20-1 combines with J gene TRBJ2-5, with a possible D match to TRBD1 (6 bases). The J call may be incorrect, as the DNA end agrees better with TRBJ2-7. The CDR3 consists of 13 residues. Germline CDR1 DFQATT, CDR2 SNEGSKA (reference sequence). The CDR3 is CSARPGTSFEQYF. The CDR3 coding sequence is TGCAGTGCTCGGCCGGGGACAAGCTTCGAGCAGTACTTC.

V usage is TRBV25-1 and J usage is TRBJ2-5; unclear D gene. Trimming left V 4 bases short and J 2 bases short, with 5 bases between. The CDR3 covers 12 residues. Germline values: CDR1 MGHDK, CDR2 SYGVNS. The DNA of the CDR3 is TGTGCCAGCAGTGGAGAACAAGAGACCCAGTACTTC. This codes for CASSGEQETQYF.